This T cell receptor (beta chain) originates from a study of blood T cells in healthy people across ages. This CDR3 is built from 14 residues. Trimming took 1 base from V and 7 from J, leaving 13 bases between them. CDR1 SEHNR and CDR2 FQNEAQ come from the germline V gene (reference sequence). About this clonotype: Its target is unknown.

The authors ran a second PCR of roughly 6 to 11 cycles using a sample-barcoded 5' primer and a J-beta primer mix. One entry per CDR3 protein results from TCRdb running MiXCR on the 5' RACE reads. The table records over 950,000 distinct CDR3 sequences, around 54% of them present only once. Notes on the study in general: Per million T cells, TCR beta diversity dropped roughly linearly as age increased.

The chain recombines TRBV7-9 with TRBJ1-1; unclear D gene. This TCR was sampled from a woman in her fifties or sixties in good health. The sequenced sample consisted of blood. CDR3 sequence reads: CASSLVVGPFEAFF. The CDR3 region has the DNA TGTGCCAGCAGCTTAGTAGTCGGGCCCTTTGAAGCTTTCTTT. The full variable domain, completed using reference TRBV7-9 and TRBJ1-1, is DTGVSQNPRHKITKRGQNVTFRCDPISEHNRLYWYRQTLGQGPEFLTYFQNEAQLEKSRLLSDRFSAERPKGSFSTLEIQRTEQGDSAMYLCASSLVVGPFEAFFGQGTRLTVV.